These 18 T cell receptor beta chains came from one sample sequenced in a study of early T cells in non-severe SARS-CoV-2 infection (dated by TCRdb to the early 2020s). Libraries were constructed by 5' RACE. Data came from a NextSeq 500. TCRdb itself trimmed the public reads at Q25 with fastp, ran MiXCR and retained productive beta chains. Merged by CDR3 protein, the rows form single entries marked with the most common genes and DNA. Recorded for this sample are about 100,000 distinct CDR3 sequences; 13% of them occurred a single time. 2% to 2.5% of the sample goes to the ten largest clones. The sample taken for sequencing was whole blood. Every receptor here comes from an adult who was a healthcare worker with PCR-confirmed SARS-CoV-2 infection or an uninfected control (not recorded which).

This clonotype was observed a few times. This chain uses TRBV6-2 or TRBV6-3 with TRBJ2-2; D may be TRBD2 (5 bases). CDR1 is MNHEY, CDR2 SVGEGT, per germline. V lost 10 bases to trimming and J lost 0 bases, with 12 bases between them. CDR3 length: 14 amino acids. The CDR3 coding sequence is TGTGCCACCCGACGGGGTCCGAACACCGGGGAGCTGTTTTTT. It translates to CATRRGPNTGELFF.

This clonotype was recorded at least ten times. The gene calls are TRBV28 and TRBJ2-2, with D possibly being TRBD1 (6 bases). Germline lookup yields CDR1 MDHEN and CDR2 SYDVKM. Trimming pared 2 bases from V and 4 bases from J, leaving 8 bases between. The CDR3 runs 14 residues. The chain's CDR3 is CASSLRGTTGELFF. CDR3 nucleotide sequence: TGTGCCAGCAGTTTAAGGGGGACCACCGGGGAGCTGTTTTTT.

This clonotype was seen many times. CDR3 bases: TGTGCCAGTCTGATGAACACTGAAGCTTTCTTT. This sequence encodes CASLMNTEAFF. The chain links TRBV2 to TRBJ1-1; D gene ambiguous. From germline, CDR1 is SNHLY and CDR2 FYNNEI. The V gene lost 9 bases and the J gene lost 0 bases, with 5 bases spanning the gap. The CDR3 runs to 11 residues.

The J gene is TRBJ2-7, the V gene TRBV5-1, with TRBD1 matching over 7 bases. J lost 3 bases, V lost 5 bases, and 5 bases had no gene match. The length of the CDR3 is 13 residues. The germline CDR1 and CDR2 sequences are SGHRS and YFSETQ. The CDR3 here is CASRSGQDYEQYF. The CDR3 DNA sequence: TGCGCCAGCAGATCCGGACAGGACTACGAGCAGTACTTC.

This clonotype was seen many times. The chain couples TRBV3-1 to TRBJ2-7; D is uncertain. Germline-derived CDR1 and CDR2 are LGHDT and YNNKEL (reference sequence). The CDR3 has 13 amino acids. The germline V and J ends were trimmed by 6 bases and 4 bases, with 13 bases remaining between them. DNA for the CDR3: TGTGCCAGCAGGCAGCCCGGGTCATACGAGCAGTACTTC. Translation: CASRQPGSYEQYF.

The table lists this clonotype with many counts. In DNA form, the CDR3 reads TGTGCCAGCAGCGTTAGCTCACCAGTTTACAATGAGCAGTTCTTC. Protein sequence: CASSVSSPVYNEQFF. The chain employs TRBV11-2 and TRBJ2-1; D gene ambiguous. Germline V gene sequence: CDR1 SGHAT, CDR2 FQNNGV. V lost 5 bases to trimming and J lost 4 bases, with 15 bases between them. The CDR3 is 15 amino acids.

At least ten counts were recorded for this clonotype. DNA for the CDR3: TGCAGTGCTAGAGCCCGAAATTCACCCCTCCACTTT. This codes for CSARARNSPLHF. This chain links TRBV20-1 with TRBJ1-6, with unresolved D. The ends were cut back, 1 base at V and 7 bases at J, with 5 bases in the middle. Germline assignment: CDR1 DFQATT and CDR2 SNEGSKA (reference sequence). The CDR3 covers 12 residues.

The chain combines TRBV5-1 with TRBJ1-1; D might be TRBD1 (5 bases). Between the trimmed V and J ends, which lost 0 bases and 8 bases, there was a span of 14 bases. The CDR3 is 14 residues long. CDR1 is SGHRS and CDR2 is YFSETQ in the germline V gene. CDR3 bases: TGCGCCAGCAGCTTGGACGGTTTTTCAGGGGAAGCTTTCTTT. Its protein product is CASSLDGFSGEAFF.

This clonotype was picked up a small number of times. The chain uses TRBV28 and TRBJ2-7; 9 bases are a match to TRBD1. The germline V gene has CDR1 MDHEN and CDR2 SYDVKM. The V and J ends lost 5 bases and 3 bases, in that order; junction bases with no gene match: 8. The CDR3 totals 15 residues. Here the CDR3 reads CASSAPGTGFYEQYF. In DNA form, the CDR3 reads TGTGCCAGCAGTGCGCCTGGGACAGGGTTCTACGAGCAGTACTTC.

At least ten counts were recorded for this clonotype. The gene calls are TRBV7-9 and TRBJ1-1; 7 bases match TRBD1. The junction had 9 bases not matched to a gene; V was cut back by 2 bases and J by 9 bases. The CDR3 length is 14 residues. The germline gives CDR1 SEHNR, CDR2 FQNEAQ (reference sequence). The CDR3: CASSLSTGEDKAFF. CDR3 bases: TGTGCCAGCAGCTTATCAACAGGGGAGGATAAAGCTTTCTTT.

This clonotype was observed at least ten times. This chain uses TRBV29-1 with TRBJ2-7, with unresolved D. Trimming stripped 6 bases from V and 4 bases from J, with 10 bases between. Germline CDR1 and CDR2: SQVTM and ANQGSEA. CDR3 size: 11 residues. CDR3 nucleotides: TGCAGCGTGGGCGACCCTTACGAGCAGTACTTC. Its translation is CSVGDPYEQYF.

Only a few counts were recorded for this clonotype. The chain links TRBV5-1 to TRBJ1-2; no firm D call. The germline V and J ends were trimmed by 2 bases and 7 bases, with 9 bases remaining between them. Germline V lookup: CDR1 SGHRS, CDR2 YFSETQ. The CDR3 loop spans 12 amino acids. The DNA for the CDR3 is TGCGCCAGCAGCTTTAACTTAGGTGGCTACACCTTC. Amino acid sequence: CASSFNLGGYTF.

The table lists this clonotype with many counts. This chain joins TRBV19 and TRBJ1-2, with 9 bases matching TRBD1. Germline values: CDR1 LNHDA, CDR2 SQIVND (reference sequence). With 3 bases clipped from V and 6 bases from J, the junction kept 5 bases outside the gene matches. The CDR3 runs 14 residues. Here the CDR3 DNA reads TGTGCCAGTAGTATTCGGGGACAGGGTGATGGCTACACCTTC. Its protein product is CASSIRGQGDGYTF.

This clonotype was seen more than once but under ten times. This rearrangement joins TRBV5-1 to TRBJ2-3; D is possibly TRBD1 (5 bases). Trimming cost V 4 bases and J 5 bases, with 14 bases left between them. The V gene's germline CDR1 is SGHRS and CDR2 YFSETQ. The CDR3 spans 14 residues. CDR3 bases: TGCGCCAGCAGCGTGAAGGACACCTTAGATACGCAGTATTTT. This translates into CASSVKDTLDTQYF. Drawing the rest from reference TRBV5-1 and TRBJ2-3, the complete variable domain is KAGVTQTPRYLIKTRGQQVTLSCSPISGHRSVSWYQQTPGQGLQFLFEYFSETQRNKGNFPGRFSGRQFSNSRSEMNVSTLELGDSALYLCASSVKDTLDTQYFGPGTRLTVL.

CDR3 in amino acids: CSVVGSSTGELFF. CDR3 DNA sequence: TGCAGCGTCGTGGGCAGTTCCACCGGGGAGCTGTTTTTT. The chain recombines TRBV29-1 with TRBJ2-2; D gene unclear. The CDR3 has 13 residues. Germline-derived CDR1 and CDR2 are SQVTM and ANQGSEA. With 6 bases removed from V and 4 bases from J, the gap between germline ends came to 12 bases.

At least ten counts were recorded for this clonotype. This CDR3 reads CSAARDAGSAYEQYF. CDR3 coding DNA: TGCAGTGCCGCCCGCGATGCAGGTTCCGCCTACGAGCAGTACTTC. The chain uses TRBV20-1 and TRBJ2-7; D call uncertain. This CDR3 has 15 residues. In germline, CDR1 is DFQATT, CDR2 SNEGSKA (reference sequence). V was shortened by 6 bases and J by 2 bases, with 20 bases between the two germline ends.

At least ten counts were recorded for this clonotype. The chain combines TRBV15 with TRBJ1-6, with 9 bases fitting TRBD1. V trimming: 9 bases; J trimming: 7 bases; junction bases outside the gene matches: 7. This CDR3 has 14 amino acids. Germline-derived CDR1 and CDR2 are LNHNV and YYDKDF (reference sequence). In nucleotides, the CDR3 is TGTGCCACACAGGGACAGGGAAGAAATTCACCCCTCCACTTT. Translated: CATQGQGRNSPLHF.

V usage is TRBV28 and J usage is TRBJ1-1, with TRBD1 as a possible D gene (6 bases). Trimming took off 8 bases at V and 0 bases at J, with 13 bases between the two ends. Germline-derived CDR1 and CDR2 are MDHEN and SYDVKM. The CDR3 extends over 14 amino acids. For the CDR3, the DNA is TGTGCCAGCCGGTCGACAGGATTGAACACTGAAGCTTTCTTT. This encodes CASRSTGLNTEAFF.